This paragraph reports one T cell receptor (beta chain). Documented treatment: roughly 20 received Ad26.COV2.S at low or high dose, single or two shots; about five received placebo; per-sample allocation not given. Samples were taken on day 63 after the first vaccine or placebo injection. Here immunoSEQ multiplex PCR was the method, and the copy in TCRdb shows in-frame clones only, minus some. The sample lists fewer than 500,000 clones, around 90% occurring once. These data belong to a study of Ad26.COV2.S vaccination and SARS-CoV-2 variants. The junction had 3 bases not matched to a gene; V was cut back by 4 bases and J by 5 bases. Germline values: CDR1 SQVTM, CDR2 ANQGSEA. This CDR3 region has 13 residues.

The clonotype originates from a person between 18 and 59 years old who received the Ad26.COV2.S COVID-19 vaccine or a placebo. This rearrangement joins TRBV29-1 to TRBJ1-1, with 11 bases fitting TRBD1. Here the sequenced sample was peripheral blood, taken in a trial of Ad26.COV2.S vaccine versus placebo. CDR3 sequence reads: CSVAGTGGTEAFF. The DNA of the CDR3 is TGCAGCGTTGCTGGGACAGGGGGTACTGAAGCTTTCTTT.